This entry is about one T cell receptor beta chain. The target of this receptor is not known. The input lacks base qualities; no much larger clone sits a single base away. The data were taken from a study of blood T cell repertoires in COVID-19 (dated by TCRdb to the early 2020s). Broadly, across the study: The collaborator samples originated in the United States, Italy and Spain and spanned the acute and convalescent phases of COVID-19. The prospective study material was composed of cDNA or gDNA derived from T cells, B-cell-depleted T cells, or PBMCs. Deeply sampled blood TCRbeta repertoires from subjects exposed to, actively infected with, or recovered from COVID-19 were included in the dataset. The repertoires were made available in a free public database intended to serve as a resource for research on the immune response to SARS-CoV-2. The samples were drawn from two sources: the first 160 participants of the ongoing ImmuneRACE study, and 950 to 1,500 subjects contributed by 6 global collaborators. A de-identified subject ID, COVID-19 status, age in years and sex were almost always included in the sample metadata. Where HLA class I and class II types were available, the types were taken from metadata supplied by the sample provider, not from assay-based typing.

TCRbeta CDR3 regions were amplified from genomic DNA using the immunoSEQ Assay, a bias-controlled multiplex PCR. The authors' pipeline ran thus. Within the assay, amplification of reference gene primers was used to estimate how many nucleated cells each sample contained. To quantify the absolute abundance of each unique TCRbeta CDR3 rearrangement, sequence reads were collapsed and filtered. Productive Simpson clonality was computed per sample as the square root of Simpson's diversity index over productive rearrangements. Here the immuneACCESS table is served through TCRdb, limited to in-frame sequences with V and J called. Missing clones are a known gap in these copies; in checked studies unresolved V genes cover under half, and the rest lacks a known reason. That table supplies the V and J calls and clone size; D and trimming were determined from the DNA. This sample gives about 270,000 clones in total; roughly 84% of them show up just once. Approximately 9% of the sample belongs to the ten largest clones.

Study-level results and caveats: How much clinical and demographic metadata was included differed by source and by participant, and the metadata was provided uncurated.

The collaborating institutions used their own protocols to collect whole blood in K2EDTA tubes. For TCRbeta analysis, collaborators shipped samples as frozen whole blood, isolated PBMCs, or DNA extracted from either of those sample types. The CDR1 and CDR2 encoded by the germline V gene are MGHRA and YSYEKL. At the junction V is shortened by 7 bases and J by 5 bases; bases outside the gene matches: 9. Including cysteine and phenylalanine, the CDR3 has 15 amino acids. Solely the CDR3 DNA is kept, with 45 bases framed from the first base. Material for sequencing was peripheral blood. The sequence links TRBV4-1 to TRBJ1-1, with TRBD1 matching 11 junction bases. The TCR sequence derives from a human donor in a cohort sampled during active COVID-19. The base sequence is TGCGCCAGCAACCCAATCGGGACAGGGGGGACTGAAGCTTTCTTT. This codes for CASNPIGTGGTEAFF.